This is a list of T cell receptor beta chains from one sample in a study of radiotherapy plus CTLA-4 blockade in lung cancer. Libraries were prepared by immunoSEQ multiplex PCR; TCRdb keeps only in-frame clonotypes and omits some of them. In the table there are about 84,000 clones, about three quarters of which are singletons. Sample: peripheral blood, taken from a patient treated with radiotherapy plus ipilimumab. These receptors were collected from a human donor with non-small cell lung cancer that progressed on radiotherapy plus ipilimumab. The conserved cysteine and the conserved F or W are not part of the CDR3 here.

v_call | cdr3_aa
TRBV28 | ASSLPPRGFSYEQY
TRBV6-5 | ASSYSQGAHPQH
TRBV4-1 | ASSQLARGDYGYT
TRBV11-1 | ASSFPTAPVQETQY
TRBV4-3 | ASSRLLGGGTYEQY
TRBV11-1 | ASSLVQGIGTQY
TRBV28 | ASRLGQSNEKLF
TRBV6-5 | ASSDARRPGQY
TRBV6-1 | ASAGHHQETQY
TRBV7-2 | ASSPDGFPTDTQY
TRBV19 | ASSIGPRELF
TRBV27 | ASSLSAANTEAF
TRBV5-4 | ASSLDTLAGANVLT
TRBV19 | ASTPGTGVGKNIQY
TRBV27 | ASSLRGTSRSDTQY
TRBV7-2 | ASSQNSQEKLF
TRBV5-1 | ASSEDGYTEAF
TRBV30 | AWREGQGGRNTIY
TRBV2 | ATKFEGGVYEQY
TRBV9 | ASSEEASTDTQY
TRBV5-4 | ASSFSGDYGYT
TRBV5-4 | ASSSLITGANYGYT
TRBV5-1 | ASSSSGPRNTGELF
TRBV2 | ASSLHLAKNIQY
TRBV28 | ASSLSLDRVETDTQY
TRBV19 | ASSVGLADNEQF
TRBV20-1 | SARVHQPQH
TRBV7-9 | ASSSEARVAEAF
TRBV4-1 | ASRGVGTGELF